Listed below are T cell receptor beta chains from one sample, sequenced in a study of cytomegalovirus exposure and HLA in healthy donors. TCRdb's copy holds only in-frame clones and misses some; the assay was immunoSEQ multiplex PCR. This sample has under 110,000 clones, with under 80% found just once. Sample: PBMCs. These receptor sequences come from a man in his sixties in good health and CMV-seronegative. Both conserved end residues are part of each CDR3. D genes are given only for firm matches. Clone size is not always given. Where it is, it says once, few, many or a class for expanded clones.

v_call: TRBV7-2; clone_size: .; j_call: TRBJ2-3; d_call: .; cdr3_aa: CASSDRGGSTQYF; cdr3_nt: TGTGCCAGCAGCGATAGGGGGGGGTCTACGCAGTATTTT
v_call: TRBV30; clone_size: .; j_call: TRBJ1-3; d_call: .; cdr3_aa: CAWSAPGAGNTIYF; cdr3_nt: TGTGCCTGGAGTGCCCCGGGAGCTGGAAACACCATATATTTT
v_call: TRBV5-4; clone_size: .; j_call: TRBJ2-5; d_call: .; cdr3_aa: CASSLAAGKETQYF; cdr3_nt: TGTGCCAGCAGCTTGGCGGCGGGAAAAGAGACCCAGTACTTC
v_call: TRBV18; clone_size: .; j_call: TRBJ2-1; d_call: .; cdr3_aa: CASSPAGYSYNEQFF; cdr3_nt: TGTGCCAGCTCACCAGCAGGGTACTCCTACAATGAGCAGTTCTTC
v_call: TRBV4-1; clone_size: .; j_call: TRBJ1-1; d_call: TRBD1; cdr3_aa: CASSQVPGQGNTEAFF; cdr3_nt: TGCGCCAGCAGCCAAGTACCGGGACAGGGAAATACTGAAGCTTTCTTT
v_call: TRBV13; clone_size: .; j_call: TRBJ1-2; d_call: TRBD1; cdr3_aa: CASSLNLDRGLPGYTF; cdr3_nt: TGTGCCAGCAGCTTAAACTTGGACAGGGGGTTGCCTGGCTACACCTTC
v_call: TRBV5-4; clone_size: once; j_call: TRBJ1-1; d_call: TRBD1; cdr3_aa: CASSPDRSSTEAFF; cdr3_nt: TGTGCCAGCAGCCCGGACAGGAGTAGCACTGAAGCTTTCTTT
v_call: TRBV25-1; clone_size: .; j_call: TRBJ1-1; d_call: .; cdr3_aa: CASSGGQLNTEAFF; cdr3_nt: TGTGCCAGCAGTGGTGGACAGCTAAACACTGAAGCTTTCTTT
v_call: TRBV9; clone_size: .; j_call: TRBJ2-1; d_call: .; cdr3_aa: CASSLGTNYNEQFF; cdr3_nt: TGTGCCAGCAGCCTGGGGACAAATTACAATGAGCAGTTCTTC
v_call: TRBV18; clone_size: few; j_call: TRBJ1-5; d_call: .; cdr3_aa: CASSPEGVRQPQHF; cdr3_nt: TGTGCCAGCTCACCAGAGGGAGTAAGGCAGCCCCAGCATTTT
v_call: TRBV19; clone_size: few; j_call: TRBJ1-3; d_call: TRBD1; cdr3_aa: CASSLTGRPPGNTIYF; cdr3_nt: TGTGCCAGTAGCCTGACAGGGAGACCTCCTGGAAACACCATATATTTT
v_call: TRBV13; clone_size: once; j_call: TRBJ2-1; d_call: .; cdr3_aa: CASSPRGGNEQFF; cdr3_nt: TGTGCCAGCAGCCCCCGGGGTGGGAATGAGCAGTTCTTC
v_call: TRBV4-3; clone_size: .; j_call: TRBJ1-6; d_call: TRBD1; cdr3_aa: CASSQGTGPPLHF; cdr3_nt: TGCGCCAGCAGCCAAGGGACAGGGCCACCCCTCCACTTT
v_call: TRBV18; clone_size: few; j_call: TRBJ1-4; d_call: .; cdr3_aa: CASSPLHAQANNEKLFF; cdr3_nt: TGTGCCAGCTCACCATTGCACGCCCAGGCCAATAATGAAAAACTGTTTTTT
v_call: TRBV2; clone_size: once; j_call: TRBJ2-7; d_call: TRBD1; cdr3_aa: CASRTGGLYEQYF; cdr3_nt: TGTGCCAGCAGGACAGGGGGCTTATACGAGCAGTACTTC
v_call: TRBV19; clone_size: .; j_call: TRBJ1-2; d_call: TRBD1; cdr3_aa: CASSMGRTGGRNYGYTF; cdr3_nt: TGTGCCAGTAGTATGGGCCGGACAGGGGGCCGTAACTATGGCTACACCTTC
v_call: TRBV7-9; clone_size: .; j_call: TRBJ2-1; d_call: .; cdr3_aa: CASSFRQEDNEQFF; cdr3_nt: TGTGCCAGCAGCTTCCGACAGGAGGACAATGAGCAGTTCTTC
v_call: TRBV11-2; clone_size: few; j_call: TRBJ1-2; d_call: TRBD1; cdr3_aa: CASSIYYRGDGYTF; cdr3_nt: TGTGCCAGCAGCATTTATTACAGGGGAGATGGCTACACCTTC
v_call: TRBV29-1; clone_size: few; j_call: TRBJ2-3; d_call: TRBD2; cdr3_aa: CSVEGRGGINTDTQYF; cdr3_nt: TGCAGCGTTGAAGGTCGCGGGGGGATTAACACAGATACGCAGTATTTT
v_call: TRBV27; clone_size: .; j_call: TRBJ1-5; d_call: .; cdr3_aa: CASSLVGFGQPQHF; cdr3_nt: TGTGCCAGCAGTTTAGTAGGTTTCGGGCAGCCCCAGCATTTT
v_call: TRBV4-2; clone_size: .; j_call: TRBJ2-1; d_call: .; cdr3_aa: CASSPDLGRPFF; cdr3_nt: TGTGCCAGCAGCCCGGACCTGGGGAGACCGTTCTTC
v_call: TRBV10-3; clone_size: .; j_call: TRBJ2-3; d_call: .; cdr3_aa: CAIREGQVTDTQYF; cdr3_nt: TGTGCCATCAGGGAGGGGCAGGTCACAGATACGCAGTATTTT
v_call: TRBV5-1; clone_size: .; j_call: TRBJ1-1; d_call: .; cdr3_aa: CASHRDSLNTEAFF; cdr3_nt: TGCGCCAGCCACAGGGATTCACTGAACACTGAAGCTTTCTTT
v_call: TRBV2; clone_size: .; j_call: TRBJ1-2; d_call: .; cdr3_aa: CASRREPQRTNYGYTF; cdr3_nt: TGTGCCAGCAGGCGGGAGCCCCAGAGGACTAACTATGGCTACACCTTC
v_call: TRBV5-1; clone_size: .; j_call: TRBJ1-3; d_call: .; cdr3_aa: CASTLGTYGNTIYF; cdr3_nt: TGCGCCAGCACCCTTGGGACATATGGAAACACCATATATTTT
v_call: TRBV2; clone_size: once; j_call: TRBJ2-7; d_call: .; cdr3_aa: CASSDSLDFRYEQYF; cdr3_nt: TGTGCCAGCAGTGATAGCCTGGACTTTCGCTACGAGCAGTACTTC
v_call: TRBV5-4; clone_size: .; j_call: TRBJ1-2; d_call: TRBD1; cdr3_aa: CASSSTTGGGYGYTF; cdr3_nt: TGTGCCAGCAGCTCCACGACAGGGGGCGGCTATGGCTACACCTTC
v_call: TRBV6-5; clone_size: .; j_call: TRBJ2-7; d_call: .; cdr3_aa: CASSTTRGFYEQYF; cdr3_nt: TGTGCCAGCAGTACCACTAGGGGGTTCTACGAGCAGTACTTC
v_call: TRBV7-9; clone_size: .; j_call: TRBJ1-1; d_call: .; cdr3_aa: CSSSPLDTEAFF; cdr3_nt: TGTTCCAGCAGCCCACTTGACACTGAAGCTTTCTTT
v_call: TRBV4-1; clone_size: .; j_call: TRBJ2-7; d_call: TRBD1; cdr3_aa: CASSQAPGQGSYEQYF; cdr3_nt: TGCGCCAGCAGCCAGGCTCCGGGACAGGGTAGCTACGAGCAGTACTTC
v_call: TRBV4-3; clone_size: .; j_call: TRBJ2-7; d_call: .; cdr3_aa: CASSQEGQGGYEQYF; cdr3_nt: TGCGCCAGCAGCCAAGAAGGCCAGGGGGGCTACGAGCAGTACTTC
v_call: TRBV25-1; clone_size: once; j_call: TRBJ1-2; d_call: .; cdr3_aa: CASSEGRVGGYTF; cdr3_nt: TGTGCCAGCAGTGAAGGCAGGGTAGGGGGCTACACCTTC
v_call: TRBV6-5; clone_size: .; j_call: TRBJ1-4; d_call: TRBD1; cdr3_aa: CASRTGVKEKLFF; cdr3_nt: TGTGCCAGCAGAACAGGGGTGAAAGAAAAACTGTTTTTT
v_call: TRBV4-2; clone_size: .; j_call: TRBJ2-4; d_call: TRBD2; cdr3_aa: CASSSRSSGGWDIQYF; cdr3_nt: TGTGCCAGCAGCTCTCGGAGTAGCGGGGGCTGGGACATTCAGTACTTC
v_call: TRBV2; clone_size: .; j_call: TRBJ2-1; d_call: TRBD1; cdr3_aa: CASTGTGDDEQFF; cdr3_nt: TGTGCCAGCACAGGGACAGGGGACGATGAGCAGTTCTTC
v_call: TRBV28; clone_size: .; j_call: TRBJ1-2; d_call: .; cdr3_aa: CASSQPGANYGYTF; cdr3_nt: TGTGCCAGCAGCCAACCAGGGGCGAACTATGGCTACACCTTC
v_call: TRBV28; clone_size: .; j_call: TRBJ2-3; d_call: .; cdr3_aa: CASRPLEDTQYF; cdr3_nt: TGTGCCAGCAGGCCCCTAGAGGATACGCAGTATTTT
v_call: TRBV4-3; clone_size: .; j_call: TRBJ1-5; d_call: TRBD1; cdr3_aa: CASSQQTGMVEPQHF; cdr3_nt: TGCGCCAGCAGCCAACAGACAGGGATGGTGGAGCCCCAGCATTTT
v_call: TRBV11-2; clone_size: .; j_call: TRBJ2-5; d_call: TRBD2; cdr3_aa: CASSLVVSGETQYF; cdr3_nt: TGTGCCAGCAGCTTAGTTGTTAGCGGGGAGACCCAGTACTTC
v_call: TRBV28; clone_size: .; j_call: TRBJ1-6; d_call: TRBD1; cdr3_aa: CASSTRTGGNSPLHF; cdr3_nt: TGTGCCAGCAGTACACGGACAGGGGGTAATTCACCCCTCCACTTT
v_call: TRBV29-1; clone_size: .; j_call: TRBJ2-4; d_call: TRBD1; cdr3_aa: CSVERDREIEVDKNIQYF; cdr3_nt: TGCAGCGTTGAAAGGGACAGGGAGATTGAAGTTGACAAAAACATTCAGTACTTC
v_call: TRBV7-3; clone_size: once; j_call: TRBJ2-3; d_call: TRBD2; cdr3_aa: CASSITSGGAADTQYF; cdr3_nt: TGTGCCAGCAGCATAACTAGCGGGGGGGCGGCAGATACGCAGTATTTT